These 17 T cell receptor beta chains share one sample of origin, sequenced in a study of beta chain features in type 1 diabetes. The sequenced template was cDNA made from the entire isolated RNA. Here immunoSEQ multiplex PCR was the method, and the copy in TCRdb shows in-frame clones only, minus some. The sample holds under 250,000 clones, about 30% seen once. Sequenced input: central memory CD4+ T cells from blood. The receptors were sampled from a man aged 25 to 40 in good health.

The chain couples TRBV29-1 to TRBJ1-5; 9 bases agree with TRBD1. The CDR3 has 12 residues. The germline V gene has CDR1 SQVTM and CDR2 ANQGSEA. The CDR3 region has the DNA TGCATCGTCGACAGGGGGAGCCAGCCCCAGCATTTT. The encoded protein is CIVDRGSQPQHF.

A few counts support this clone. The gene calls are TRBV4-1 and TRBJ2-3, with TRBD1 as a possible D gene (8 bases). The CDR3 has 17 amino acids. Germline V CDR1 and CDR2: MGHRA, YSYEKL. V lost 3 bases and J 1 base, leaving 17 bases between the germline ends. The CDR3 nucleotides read TGCGCCAGCAGCCACCCTGACAGGGGAGGGGGCACAGATACGCAGTATTTT. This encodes CASSHPDRGGGTDTQYF.

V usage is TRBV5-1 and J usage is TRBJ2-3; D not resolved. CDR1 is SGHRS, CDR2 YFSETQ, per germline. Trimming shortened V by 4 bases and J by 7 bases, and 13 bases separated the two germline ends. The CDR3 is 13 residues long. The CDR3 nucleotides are TGCGCCAGCAGCCCTGAAGGCGGTCATACGCAGTATTTT. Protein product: CASSPEGGHTQYF.

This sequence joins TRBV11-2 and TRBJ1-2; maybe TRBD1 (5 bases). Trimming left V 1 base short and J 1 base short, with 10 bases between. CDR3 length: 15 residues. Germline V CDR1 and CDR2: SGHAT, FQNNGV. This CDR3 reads CASSLGAGFNYGYTF. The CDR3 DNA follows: TGTGCCAGCAGCTTAGGTGCAGGGTTTAACTATGGCTACACCTTC.

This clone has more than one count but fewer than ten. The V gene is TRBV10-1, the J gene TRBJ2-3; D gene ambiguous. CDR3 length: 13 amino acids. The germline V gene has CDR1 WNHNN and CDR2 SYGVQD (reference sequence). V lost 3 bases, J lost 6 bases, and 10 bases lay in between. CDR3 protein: CASSDPLSDTQYF. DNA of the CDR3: TGCGCCAGCAGTGATCCCCTTTCGGATACGCAGTATTTT.

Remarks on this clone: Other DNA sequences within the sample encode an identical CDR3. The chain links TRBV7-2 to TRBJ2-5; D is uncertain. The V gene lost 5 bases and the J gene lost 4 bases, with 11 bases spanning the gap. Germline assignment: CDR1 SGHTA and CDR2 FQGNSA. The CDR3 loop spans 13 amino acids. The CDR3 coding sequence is TGTGCCAGCAGCCTGACCCCCGGAGAGACCCAGTACTTC. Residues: CASSLTPGETQYF. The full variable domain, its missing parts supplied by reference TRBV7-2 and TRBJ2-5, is GAGVSQSPSNKVTEKGKDVELRCDPISGHTALYWYRQSLGQGLEFLIYFQGNSAPDKSGLPSDRFSAERTGGSVSTLTIQRTQQEDSAVYLCASSLTPGETQYFGPGTRLLVL.

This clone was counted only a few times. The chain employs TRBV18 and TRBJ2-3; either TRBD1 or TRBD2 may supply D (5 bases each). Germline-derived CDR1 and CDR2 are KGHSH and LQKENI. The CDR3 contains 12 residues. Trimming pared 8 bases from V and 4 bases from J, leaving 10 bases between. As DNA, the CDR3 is TGTGCCAGCCGAGGGGAATCAGATACGCAGTATTTT. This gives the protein CASRGESDTQYF.

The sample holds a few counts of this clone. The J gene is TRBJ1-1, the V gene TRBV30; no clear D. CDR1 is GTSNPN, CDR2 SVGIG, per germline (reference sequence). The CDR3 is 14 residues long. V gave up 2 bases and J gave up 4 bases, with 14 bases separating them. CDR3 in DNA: TGTGCCTGGAGTCTAGGGTTTGTGGCCACTGAAGCTTTCTTT. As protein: CAWSLGFVATEAFF.

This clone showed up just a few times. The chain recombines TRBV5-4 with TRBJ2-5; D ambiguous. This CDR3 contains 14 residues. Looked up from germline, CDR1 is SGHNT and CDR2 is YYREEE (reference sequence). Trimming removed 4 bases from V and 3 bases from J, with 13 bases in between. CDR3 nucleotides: TGTGCCAGCAGCCCATCGAAGCTGGAAGAGACCCAGTACTTC. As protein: CASSPSKLEETQYF.

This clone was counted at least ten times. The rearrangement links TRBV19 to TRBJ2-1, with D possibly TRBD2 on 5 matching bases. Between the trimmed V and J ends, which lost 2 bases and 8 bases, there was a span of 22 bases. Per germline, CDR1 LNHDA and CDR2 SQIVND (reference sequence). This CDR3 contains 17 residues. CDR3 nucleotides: TGTGCCAGTAGTATATCCCCTTCACGGCTCGGGATTGATGAGCAGTTCTTC. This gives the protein CASSISPSRLGIDEQFF.

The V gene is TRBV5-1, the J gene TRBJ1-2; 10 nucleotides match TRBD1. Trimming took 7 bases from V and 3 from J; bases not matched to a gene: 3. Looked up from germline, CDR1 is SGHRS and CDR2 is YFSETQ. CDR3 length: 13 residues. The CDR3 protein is CASSGTGDYGYTF. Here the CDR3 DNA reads TGCGCCAGCTCCGGGACAGGGGACTATGGCTACACCTTC.

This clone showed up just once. CDR3 region: CASSVAPGGLAGVMGEQFF. The CDR3 DNA sequence: TGTGCCAGCAGCGTAGCCCCGGGTGGGTTAGCGGGAGTAATGGGTGAGCAGTTCTTC. This chain connects TRBV9 to TRBJ2-1; 9 bases fit TRBD2. This CDR3 region has 19 residues. Germline CDR1 SGDLS, CDR2 YYNGEE. The J segment lost 9 bases and the V segment lost 0 bases, leaving 19 bases of the junction unmatched.

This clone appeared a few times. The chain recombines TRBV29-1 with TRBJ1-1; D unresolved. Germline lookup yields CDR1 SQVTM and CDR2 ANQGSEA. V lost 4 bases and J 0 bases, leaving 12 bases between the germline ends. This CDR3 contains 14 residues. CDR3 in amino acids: CSVAAANMNTEAFF. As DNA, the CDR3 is TGCAGCGTTGCGGCAGCCAACATGAACACTGAAGCTTTCTTT.

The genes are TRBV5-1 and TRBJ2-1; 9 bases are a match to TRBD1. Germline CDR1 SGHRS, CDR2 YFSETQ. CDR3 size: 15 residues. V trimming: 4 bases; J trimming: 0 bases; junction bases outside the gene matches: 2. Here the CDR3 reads CASSGTGSSYNEQFF. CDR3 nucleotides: TGCGCCAGCAGCGGGACAGGGAGCTCCTACAATGAGCAGTTCTTC.

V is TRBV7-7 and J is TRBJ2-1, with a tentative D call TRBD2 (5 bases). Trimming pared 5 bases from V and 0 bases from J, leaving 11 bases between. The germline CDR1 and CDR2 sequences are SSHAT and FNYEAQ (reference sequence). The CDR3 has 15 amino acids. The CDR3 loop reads CASSPGLGSYNEQFF. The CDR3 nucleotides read TGTGCCAGCAGCCCCGGACTTGGCTCCTACAATGAGCAGTTCTTC. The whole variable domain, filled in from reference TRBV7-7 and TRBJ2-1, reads GAGVSQSPRYKVTKRGQDVTLRCDPISSHATLYWYQQALGQGPEFLTYFNYEAQPDKSGLPSDRFSAERPEGSISTLTIQRTEQRDSAMYRCASSPGLGSYNEQFFGPGTRLTVL.

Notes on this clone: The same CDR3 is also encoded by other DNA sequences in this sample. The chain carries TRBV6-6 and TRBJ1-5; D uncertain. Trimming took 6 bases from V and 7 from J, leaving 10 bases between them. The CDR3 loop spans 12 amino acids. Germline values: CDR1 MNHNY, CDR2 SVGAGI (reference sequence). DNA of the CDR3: TGTGCCAGCAGGAGAGGTGAGCAGCCCCAGCATTTT. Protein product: CASRRGEQPQHF.

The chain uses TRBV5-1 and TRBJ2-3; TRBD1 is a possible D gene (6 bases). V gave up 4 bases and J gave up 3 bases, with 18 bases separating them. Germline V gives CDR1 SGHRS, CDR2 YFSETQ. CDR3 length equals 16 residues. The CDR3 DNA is TGCGCCAGCAGCCCGGTGAACGACAGGTTGACAGATACGCAGTATTTT. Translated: CASSPVNDRLTDTQYF.